The source of this T cell receptor beta chain is a study of blood T cells in healthy people across ages. Germline CDR1 and CDR2: SGHVS and FNYEAQ. The V segment lost 8 bases and the J segment 2 bases; nucleotides outside the gene matches: 4. The CDR3 length is 13 residues. A second PCR of roughly 7 to 11 cycles used a sample-barcoded 5' primer and a J-beta primer mix. TCRdb fed the 5' RACE reads into MiXCR, producing one record per CDR3 protein. The table includes approximately 1,000,000 distinct CDR3 sequences, around 45% detected once. The sample taken for sequencing was blood. The chain recombines TRBV7-6 with TRBJ2-3; 7 bases map to TRBD2. The receptor comes from an older woman in good health. CDR3 protein: CASGERDTDTQYF. DNA for the CDR3: TGTGCCAGCGGGGAGCGGGACACAGATACGCAGTATTTT.